The entry below describes one TCR beta chain. Its specificity is not known. The sample originates from a study of cytomegalovirus exposure and HLA in healthy donors. Study findings and constraints: Presence/absence analyses rested on an assumption that sequencing depth was roughly uniform across donors.

Per the germline V gene, CDR1 is SGHRS and CDR2 is YFSETQ. The CDR3 sequence is 16 residues long. V shed 0 bases and J shed 0 bases, with 9 bases lying between them. The PCR employed 60 Vbeta primers together with 13 Jbeta primers. Clones were read by immunoSEQ multiplex PCR, and TCRdb kept only the in-frame ones, dropping some. The data contain some 80,000 clones, approximately 65% of them seen just once; the ten biggest clones take up roughly 4.5%. The receptor's source is a male donor in good health and CMV-seropositive. The source material was PBMCs. The chain links TRBV5-1 to TRBJ2-2, with a possible D match to TRBD1 (6 bases). The CDR3 DNA is TGCGCCAGCAGCTTGGTGACAGGAGCGAACACCGGGGAGCTGTTTTTT. It specifies CASSLVTGANTGELFF. The variable domain in full, with the rest retrieved from reference TRBV5-1 and TRBJ2-2, is KAGVTQTPRYLIKTRGQQVTLSCSPISGHRSVSWYQQTPGQGLQFLFEYFSETQRNKGNFPGRFSGRQFSNSRSEMNVSTLELGDSALYLCASSLVTGANTGELFFGEGSRLTVL.